A single sample is the source of the 20 T cell receptor beta chains below, sequenced in a study of blood T cell repertoires in COVID-19. Generated by immunoSEQ multiplex PCR, the TCRdb table keeps only in-frame clones and is missing some. The table records around 74,000 clones, 90% of them present only once. Material: peripheral blood. Every receptor here comes from a woman of 80 years or more with active or convalescent COVID-19.

The count of this clone is one. The rearrangement links TRBV4-3 to TRBJ1-3; weak D call: TRBD1 (5 bases). V was clipped by 0 bases and J by 2 bases, with 20 bases between them. CDR1 and CDR2 (germline): LGHNA, YSLEER. The CDR3 totals 19 residues. CDR3 nucleotide sequence: TGCGCCAGCAGCCAAGATCTTACGGCCGGGGGTAAAACTGGAAACACCATATATTTT. Translated, it gives CASSQDLTAGGKTGNTIYF.

J is TRBJ2-7 and V is TRBV29-1; TRBD1 matches 7 bases. Germline CDR1 SQVTM, CDR2 ANQGSEA. The CDR3 spans 14 residues. The J segment lost 2 bases and the V segment lost 5 bases, leaving 9 bases of the junction unmatched. This chain's CDR3 is CSVFYWDSPYEQYF. For the CDR3, the DNA is TGCAGCGTTTTCTACTGGGACAGTCCCTACGAGCAGTACTTC.

The chain has TRBV5-1 and TRBJ2-1; TRBD2 aligns across 11 bases. CDR1 is SGHRS and CDR2 is YFSETQ in the germline V gene. The CDR3 totals 15 residues. After removal of 4 bases from V and 4 bases from J, the junction contained 4 bases not matched to a gene. The CDR3 coding sequence is TGCGCCAGCAGCCCACTAGCGGGGGAATACAATGAGCAGTTCTTC. It is translated as CASSPLAGEYNEQFF.

V usage is TRBV11-1 and J usage is TRBJ1-4; 7 positions agree with TRBD1. The V gene end was trimmed by 4 bases and the J gene end by 0 bases; junction bases not matched to a gene: 5. The length of the CDR3 is 16 residues. Per the germline V gene, CDR1 is SGHAT and CDR2 is FQDESV (reference sequence). This CDR3 is CASSSTGFATNEKLFF. The CDR3 DNA reads TGTGCCAGCAGCTCGACAGGGTTTGCAACTAATGAAAAACTGTTTTTT.

The rearrangement joins TRBV4-2 to TRBJ1-4, with TRBD1 identical over 7 bases. The CDR3 totals 15 residues. V shed 4 bases, J shed 3 bases, and the junction held 5 bases outside the gene matches. The germline gives CDR1 LGHNA, CDR2 YNFKEQ. The CDR3: CASSRRDSSNEKLFF. The DNA for the CDR3 is TGTGCCAGCAGCCGACGGGACAGTTCTAATGAAAAACTGTTTTTT.

V gene TRBV28 combines with J gene TRBJ2-7; 7 bases are shared with TRBD2. Germline trimming cut 8 bases from V and 3 bases from J; bases unmatched to any gene: 16. CDR3 size: 16 residues. Germline V gene lookup returns CDR1 MDHEN and CDR2 SYDVKM. The CDR3 is CASPYPTPREGYEQYF. The CDR3 bases are TGTGCCAGCCCGTACCCGACTCCAAGGGAGGGCTACGAGCAGTACTTC.

The rearrangement links TRBV6-5 to TRBJ1-5, with a tentative D call TRBD1 (5 bases). The CDR3 totals 14 residues. Germline CDR1 and CDR2: MNHEY and SVGAGI. Trimming took 2 bases from V and 0 from J, leaving 5 bases between them. The CDR3 DNA is TGTGCCAGCAGTTACAGGGGTAGCAATCAGCCCCAGCATTTT. The encoded protein is CASSYRGSNQPQHF.

The chain couples TRBV18 to TRBJ1-1; TRBD1 might be the D (5 bases). V was pared by 5 bases and J by 0 bases, with 13 bases between. Germline V gene lookup returns CDR1 KGHSH and CDR2 LQKENI. This CDR3 region has 15 residues. The CDR3 DNA reads TGTGCCAGCTCAGTACAGGAAGCCATGAACACTGAAGCTTTCTTT. Encoded protein: CASSVQEAMNTEAFF. The full variable domain, in which reference TRBV18 and TRBJ1-1 provide the parts outside the CDR3, is NAGVMQNPRHLVRRRGQEARLRCSPMKGHSHVYWYRQLPEEGLKFMVYLQKENIIDESGMPKERFSAEFPKEGPSILRIQQVVRGDSAAYFCASSVQEAMNTEAFFGQGTRLTVV.

The V and J genes are TRBV3-1 (or the pseudogene TRBV3-2) and TRBJ2-7; the match to TRBD2 covers 10 bases. The CDR3 loop spans 16 amino acids. Germline-derived CDR1 and CDR2 are LGHDT and YNNKEL (reference sequence). V shed 4 bases, J shed 1 base, and the junction held 7 bases outside the gene matches. CDR3 sequence (DNA): TGTGCCAGCAGCCTAAATTCACTAGCGGGGTCCTACGAGCAGTACTTC. Amino acids: CASSLNSLAGSYEQYF.

The V gene is TRBV5-4, the J gene TRBJ1-1; 8 bases map to TRBD1. Germline V gene lookup returns CDR1 SGHNT and CDR2 YYREEE (reference sequence). There are 13 residues in the CDR3. The V segment lost 9 bases and the J segment 0 bases; nucleotides outside the gene matches: 4. The CDR3 protein is CATGTGMNTEAFF. The CDR3 coding sequence is TGTGCCACTGGGACAGGCATGAACACTGAAGCTTTCTTT.

This chain uses TRBV5-1 with TRBJ2-1; maybe TRBD1 (6 bases). V gave up 4 bases and J gave up 4 bases, with 15 bases separating them. The CDR3 has 15 amino acids. The germline V gene encodes CDR1 SGHRS and CDR2 YFSETQ. The CDR3 sequence: CASSPGTIAYNEQFF. The CDR3 bases are TGCGCCAGCAGCCCCGGGACAATCGCGTACAATGAGCAGTTCTTC.

V is TRBV2 and J is TRBJ1-2; weak D call: TRBD1 (5 bases). This CDR3 region has 14 residues. CDR1 and CDR2 from the germline V gene are SNHLY and FYNNEI. V was trimmed by 7 bases and J by 0 bases, leaving 12 bases between them. CDR3 region: CASTQGGTNYGYTF. The CDR3 region has the DNA TGTGCCAGCACTCAGGGAGGGACTAACTATGGCTACACCTTC.

This chain joins TRBV4-3 and TRBJ2-7, with 7 bases identical to TRBD1. The CDR3 is 18 amino acids. Germline V lookup: CDR1 LGHNA, CDR2 YSLEER. V lost 0 bases to trimming and J lost 5 bases; unmatched junction nucleotides: 16. In DNA form, the CDR3 reads TGCGCCAGCAGCCAAGAGCCCCCGAGGGGGCGAACAGGGGACGAGCAGTACTTC. It encodes CASSQEPPRGRTGDEQYF.

The chain combines TRBV18 with TRBJ1-4; 8 nucleotides agree with TRBD1. V was clipped by 1 base and J by 8 bases; unmatched bases: 3. Germline CDR1 is KGHSH and CDR2 is LQKENI. The length of the CDR3 is 14 residues. The CDR3 region is CASSPLGQVEKLFF. The CDR3 coding sequence is TGTGCCAGCTCACCACTGGGACAGGTCGAAAAACTGTTTTTT.

This sequence joins TRBV7-9 and TRBJ1-6; 7 nucleotides agree with TRBD1. The V gene's germline CDR1 is SEHNR and CDR2 FQNEAQ (reference sequence). The CDR3 covers 16 residues. J was trimmed by 7 bases and V by 2 bases; bases with no gene match: 8. The CDR3 spells CASSLLLPGQNSPLHF. In nucleotides, the CDR3 is TGTGCCAGCAGCTTATTATTACCGGGACAGAATTCACCCCTCCACTTT.

This clone appeared a single time. The chain has TRBV28 and TRBJ2-7; D is possibly TRBD2 (5 bases). Germline values: CDR1 MDHEN, CDR2 SYDVKM. The CDR3 runs 14 residues. V lost 6 bases and J lost 5, with 17 bases in between. The CDR3 DNA reads TGTGCCAGCAGCTCCCAATACGCGGAGGACGAGCAGTACTTC. This sequence encodes CASSSQYAEDEQYF.

The gene calls are TRBV19 and TRBJ2-7; D possibly corresponds to TRBD2 (5 bases). The germline V gene encodes CDR1 LNHDA and CDR2 SQIVND (reference sequence). V was trimmed by 5 bases and J by 1 base, leaving 9 bases between them. The CDR3 loop spans 13 amino acids. For the CDR3, the DNA is TGTGCCAGTAGTCTCGGACTTTCCTACGAGCAGTACTTC. Translated, it gives CASSLGLSYEQYF. The full variable domain, with the rest looked up from reference TRBV19 and TRBJ2-7, is DGGITQSPKYLFRKEGQNVTLSCEQNLNHDAMYWYRQDPGQGLRLIYYSQIVNDFQKGDIAEGYSVSREKKESFPLTVTSAQKNPTAFYLCASSLGLSYEQYFGPGTRLTVT.

This chain uses TRBV6-1 with TRBJ2-7; 7 bases are shared with TRBD1. The CDR3 runs 15 residues. V gave up 5 bases and J gave up 6 bases; unmatched junction bases: 13. The germline gives CDR1 MNHNS, CDR2 SASEGT. The CDR3 loop is CASSSKQGVLGEQYF. The DNA for the CDR3 is TGTGCCAGCAGTTCCAAGCAGGGGGTCCTCGGCGAGCAGTACTTC.

This sequence joins TRBV19 and TRBJ2-5; 14 nucleotides match TRBD2. The CDR3 extends over 16 amino acids. V dropped 4 bases and J dropped 5; count of bases not matched to a gene: 6. Germline V lookup: CDR1 LNHDA, CDR2 SQIVND (reference sequence). CDR3 amino acids: CASSTWTSGGLETQYF. CDR3 nucleotides: TGTGCCAGTAGTACTTGGACTAGCGGGGGGCTGGAGACCCAGTACTTC.

V is TRBV28 and J is TRBJ2-1; 12 nucleotides match TRBD1. J gave up 4 bases and V 6 bases, and 1 base lay outside the gene matches. The CDR3 is 14 amino acids. Germline lookup yields CDR1 MDHEN and CDR2 SYDVKM. As DNA, the CDR3 is TGTGCCAGCAGGGGACAGGGGGCTTACAATGAGCAGTTCTTC. Translated: CASRGQGAYNEQFF.